Listed below are T cell receptor beta chains from one sample, sequenced in a study of blood T cell repertoires in COVID-19. Profiling relied on immunoSEQ multiplex PCR, and the TCRdb table lists in-frame clones only, not all of them. The sample has under 130,000 clones; roughly 76% are singletons. Sequencing was carried out using peripheral blood. The receptors were gathered from a woman aged 70-85 years with acute or convalescent COVID-19. Each CDR3 is given with its conserved first and last residue. Fields, in order: clone size, D gene, V gene, J gene, CDR3 protein, CDR3 DNA. The D gene is left open where the match is weak. A row's size may be missing; if present it is once, few, many or a size class.

.	TRBD2	TRBV7-7	TRBJ2-4	CASSCAAGGPLSIQYF	TGTGCTAGCAGCTGTGCGGCGGGAGGCCCCTTAAGCATTCAGTACTTC
.	.	TRBV2	TRBJ1-5	CASRTDSSRNQPQHF	TGTGCCAGCAGAACGGACAGCAGCAGGAATCAGCCCCAGCATTTT
.	TRBD1	TRBV12-5	TRBJ2-5	CASGDDGTGLQETQYF	TGTGCTAGTGGTGACGATGGGACAGGTCTCCAAGAGACCCAGTACTTC
once	.	TRBV27	TRBJ1-1	CASSGPGSLNTEAFF	TGTGCCAGCAGTGGCCCCGGGTCCCTGAACACTGAAGCTTTCTTT
few	TRBD1	TRBV29-1	TRBJ2-5	CSVEDWGTEIKETQYF	TGCAGCGTTGAAGATTGGGGGACAGAGATCAAAGAGACCCAGTACTTC
.	.	TRBV9	TRBJ1-1	CASSQQGITEAFF	TGTGCCAGCAGCCAACAGGGAATCACTGAAGCTTTCTTT
.	TRBD1	TRBV9	TRBJ1-1	CASSVDNRGHLFF	TGTGCCAGCAGCGTAGACAACAGGGGGCATCTTTTCTTT
few	.	TRBV9	TRBJ1-2	CASSVGRDNYGYTF	TGTGCCAGCAGCGTAGGTCGGGATAACTATGGCTACACCTTC
.	TRBD1	TRBV7-9	TRBJ2-7	CASSPRDRGLREQYF	TGTGCCAGCAGCCCCCGGGACAGGGGTTTGCGAGAGCAGTACTTC
few	.	TRBV5-4	TRBJ2-1	CASSSEAGPYNEQFF	TGTGCCAGCAGCTCCGAAGCTGGGCCCTACAATGAGCAGTTCTTC
.	.	TRBV7-6	TRBJ2-3	CASSLDYGTDTQYF	TGTGCCAGCAGCTTAGACTACGGCACAGATACGCAGTATTTT
.	.	TRBV27	TRBJ1-6	CASSSRGTNSPLHF	TGTGCCAGCAGTTCAAGAGGAACCAATTCACCCCTCCACTTT
.	TRBD1	TRBV7-2	TRBJ1-5	CASSLADRVVGQPQHF	TGTGCCAGCAGCTTAGCTGACAGGGTCGTGGGTCAGCCCCAGCATTTT
.	TRBD2	TRBV4-1	TRBJ2-7	CASSQEGTSFDEQYF	TGCGCCAGCAGCCAAGAGGGGACTAGCTTTGACGAGCAGTACTTC
.	.	TRBV5-1	TRBJ2-2	CASSLGGLGTGELFF	TGCGCCAGCAGCTTGGGCGGGCTTGGCACCGGGGAGCTGTTTTTT
.	TRBD1	TRBV5-1	TRBJ2-7	CASSFQGESYEQYF	TGCGCCAGCAGCTTCCAGGGGGAATCCTACGAGCAGTACTTC
.	.	TRBV11-2	TRBJ2-1	CASSLVGWGGQYNEQFF	TGTGCCAGCAGCTTAGTCGGGTGGGGCGGCCAATACAATGAGCAGTTCTTC
.	TRBD1	TRBV18	TRBJ1-6	CASSPGTVNSPLHF	TGTGCCAGCTCACCGGGGACAGTTAATTCACCCCTCCACTTT
.	.	TRBV12-3/TRBV12-4	TRBJ2-5	CASSPAGAGTQYF	TGTGCCAGCAGCCCCGCAGGTGCTGGGACCCAGTACTTC
many	.	TRBV27	TRBJ2-7	CASGDGSYEQYF	TGTGCCAGCGGAGACGGCTCCTACGAGCAGTACTTC
.	TRBD2	TRBV6-2/TRBV6-3	TRBJ2-5	CASSRPTSRAETQYF	TGTGCCAGCAGCCGGCCGACTAGCCGTGCAGAGACCCAGTACTTC
.	.	TRBV3-1/TRBV3-2	TRBJ1-2	CASSQEPPDSYGYTF	TGTGCCAGCAGCCAAGAGCCCCCGGACAGCTATGGCTACACCTTC
few	TRBD2	TRBV9	TRBJ2-2	CASSVPQPGLAHTGELFF	TGTGCCAGCAGCGTCCCCCAACCGGGACTAGCTCACACCGGGGAGCTGTTTTTT
.	.	TRBV9	TRBJ1-3	CASSVDPGISGNTIYF	TGTGCCAGCAGCGTAGATCCGGGGATCTCTGGAAACACCATATATTTT
.	.	TRBV7-2	TRBJ1-3	CASRPTGLSGNTIYF	TGTGCCAGCAGACCTACAGGGCTCTCTGGAAACACCATATATTTT
.	TRBD1	TRBV7-3	TRBJ1-6	CASSLRTGSNSPLHF	TGTGCCAGCAGCTTGCGGACAGGCAGTAATTCACCCCTCCACTTT
.	.	TRBV28	TRBJ2-3	CASGSGVGVDTQYF	TGTGCCAGCGGTTCGGGAGTGGGGGTAGATACGCAGTATTTT
once	.	TRBV10-2	TRBJ1-1	CASSEVAGGIEMNTEAFF	TGCGCCAGCAGTGAGGTGGCAGGTGGTATAGAAATGAACACTGAAGCTTTCTTT
.	TRBD1	TRBV4-3	TRBJ1-3	CASSQGFGQGGNTIYF	TGCGCCAGCAGCCAAGGTTTCGGACAGGGGGGAAACACCATATATTTT
few	.	TRBV30	TRBJ1-2	CAWSAGFRSFYGYTF	TGTGCCTGGAGTGCAGGGTTTCGCTCGTTCTATGGCTACACCTTC